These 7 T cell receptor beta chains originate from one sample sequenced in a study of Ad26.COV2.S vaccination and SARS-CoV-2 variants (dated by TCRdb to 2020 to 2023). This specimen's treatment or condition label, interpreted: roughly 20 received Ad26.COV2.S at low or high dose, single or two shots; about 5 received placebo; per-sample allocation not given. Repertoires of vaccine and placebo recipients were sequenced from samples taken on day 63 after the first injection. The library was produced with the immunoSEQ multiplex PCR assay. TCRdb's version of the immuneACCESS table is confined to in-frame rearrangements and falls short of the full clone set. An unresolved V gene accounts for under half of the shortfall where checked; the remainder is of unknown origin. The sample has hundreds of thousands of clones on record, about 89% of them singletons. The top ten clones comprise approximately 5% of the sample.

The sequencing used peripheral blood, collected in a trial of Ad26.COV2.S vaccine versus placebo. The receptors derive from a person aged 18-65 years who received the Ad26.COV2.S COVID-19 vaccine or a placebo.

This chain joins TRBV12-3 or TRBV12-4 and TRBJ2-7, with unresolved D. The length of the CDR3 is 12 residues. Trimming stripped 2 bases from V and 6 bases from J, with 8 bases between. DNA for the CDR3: TGTGCCAGCAGTTTAAGGCCCCTCGAGCAGTACTTC. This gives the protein CASSLRPLEQYF.

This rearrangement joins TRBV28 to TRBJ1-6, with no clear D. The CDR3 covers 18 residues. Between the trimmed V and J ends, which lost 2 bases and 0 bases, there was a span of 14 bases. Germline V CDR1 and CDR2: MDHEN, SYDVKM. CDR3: CASSLKDGSSSYNSPLHF. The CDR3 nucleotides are TGTGCCAGCAGTTTAAAAGACGGGAGTTCCTCCTATAATTCACCCCTCCACTTT.

The chain's CDR3 is CASSQVRSTPGTGDYGYTF. CDR3 nucleotides: TGTGCCAGCAGCCAAGTTCGCTCCACGCCGGGGACAGGGGATTATGGCTACACCTTC. The gene calls are TRBV4-2 and TRBJ1-2; 10 bases are shared with TRBD1. The CDR3 sequence is 19 residues long. The germline gives CDR1 LGHNA, CDR2 YNFKEQ. The V segment lost 1 base and the J segment 5 bases; nucleotides outside the gene matches: 16.

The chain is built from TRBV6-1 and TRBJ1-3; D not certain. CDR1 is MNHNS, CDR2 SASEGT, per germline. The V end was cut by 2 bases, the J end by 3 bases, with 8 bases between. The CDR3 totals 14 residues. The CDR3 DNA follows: TGTGCCAGCAGTGAATCCGGTTATGGAAACACCATATATTTT. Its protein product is CASSESGYGNTIYF.

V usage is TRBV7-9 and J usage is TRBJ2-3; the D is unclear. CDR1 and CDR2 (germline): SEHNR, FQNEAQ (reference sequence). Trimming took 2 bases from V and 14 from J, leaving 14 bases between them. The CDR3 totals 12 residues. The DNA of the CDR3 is TGTGCCAGCAGCTTACTCAGTGGGCTCCCGTATTTT. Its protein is CASSLLSGLPYF. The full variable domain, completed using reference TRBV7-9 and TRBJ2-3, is DTGVSQNPRHKITKRGQNVTFRCDPISEHNRLYWYRQTLGQGPEFLTYFQNEAQLEKSRLLSDRFSAERPKGSFSTLEIQRTEQGDSAMYLCASSLLSGLPYFGPGTRLTVL.

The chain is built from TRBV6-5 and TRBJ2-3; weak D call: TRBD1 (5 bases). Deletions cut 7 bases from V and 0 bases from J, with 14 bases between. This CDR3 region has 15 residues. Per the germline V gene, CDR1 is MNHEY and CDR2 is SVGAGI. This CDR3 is CASNRQPYSTDTQYF. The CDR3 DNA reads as TGTGCCAGCAACAGACAGCCTTATAGCACAGATACGCAGTATTTT.

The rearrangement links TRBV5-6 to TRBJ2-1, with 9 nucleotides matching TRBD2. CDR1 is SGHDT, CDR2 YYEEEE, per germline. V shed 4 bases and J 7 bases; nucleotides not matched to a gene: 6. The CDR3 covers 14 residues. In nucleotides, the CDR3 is TGTGCCAGCAGCGCGGGGGGGCCGGGAAATGAGCAGTTCTTC. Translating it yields CASSAGGPGNEQFF.